This T cell receptor beta chain was found in a study of shared clonotypes between healthy human individuals. Per germline, CDR1 SQVTM and CDR2 ANQGSEA. This CDR3 is 14 amino acids long. The ends lost 6 bases at V and 5 bases at J; junction bases unmatched: 9. Original processing methods: ImmunoSEQ junction-only sequences lacked quality scores, so their filtering differed. Generated by immunoSEQ multiplex PCR, the TCRdb table keeps only in-frame clones and is missing some. V and J calls and clone size are as listed in that table; D and trimming were resolved from the DNA. The data hold about half a million clones, with over 70% observed a single time.

The rearrangement joins TRBV29-1 to TRBJ1-1, with TRBD1 matching 10 bases. Sequencing was done on a sample of PBMCs. The TCR originated in a woman aged 40 to 49 in good health. Some clones in this sample may be carry-over from other donors' samples. In DNA, the CDR3 is TGCAGCGTCAGTAAGGACAGGGGGGGGACTGAAGCTTTCTTT. It yields the protein CSVSKDRGGTEAFF. The whole variable domain, remainder taken from reference TRBV29-1 and TRBJ1-1, is SAVISQKPSRDICQRGTSLTIQCQVDSQVTMMFWYRQQPGQSLTLIATANQGSEATYESGFVIDKFPISRPNLTFSTLTVSNMSPEDSSIYLCSVSKDRGGTEAFFGQGTRLTVV.